These T cell receptor beta chains were read from a single sample in a study of shared clonotypes between healthy human individuals. The assay was immunoSEQ multiplex PCR, and TCRdb's table has in-frame clones only and misses some. The sample yields millions of clones, over 85% seen once. Input material: naive CD4+ T cells from PBMCs. These receptors originate from a man between 18 and 35 years old in good health. Some clones in this sample may be carry-over from other donors' samples. The conserved cysteine and the conserved F or W are not part of the CDR3 here.

v_call	j_call	cdr3_aa
TRBV2	TRBJ1-5	ASSAGMGNQPQH
TRBV19	TRBJ2-7	ASSTGTASSYEQY
TRBV14	TRBJ2-1	ASSPKPRTGGRSYNEQF
TRBV28	TRBJ2-2	ASRRRGSGRRAGELF
TRBV25-1	TRBJ2-5	ASSESGAEETQY
TRBV7-7	TRBJ2-3	ASSPLRLAVTDTQY
TRBV16	TRBJ2-7	ASSRLGPNYEQY
TRBV28	TRBJ2-7	ASSLPGRGEQY
TRBV20-1	TRBJ2-5	SRQGEETQY
TRBV7-9	TRBJ1-1	ASSAQQGNTEAF
TRBV2	TRBJ2-7	ASSWGTSGVSYEQY
TRBV19	TRBJ2-6	ASNSPGSGANVLT
TRBV6-5	TRBJ2-2	ASTPTGLGELF
TRBV9	TRBJ2-3	ASSVGHREADTQY
TRBV7-2	TRBJ1-4	ASSLVRGANEKLF
TRBV2	TRBJ1-2	ASSEAPGGDLGGYT
TRBV6-5	TRBJ1-5	ATWRVGQPQH
TRBV6-5	TRBJ2-2	ASSSSGGAGTGELF
TRBV29-1	TRBJ2-1	SVDVGGAGHGNEQF
TRBV5-1	TRBJ1-1	ASSLGTQRDTEAF
TRBV4-2	TRBJ2-7	ASSQDGGGGYEQY
TRBV7-9	TRBJ1-6	ASSLDADNSPLH
TRBV7-9	TRBJ1-2	ASSLGVESYGYT
TRBV7-3	TRBJ2-5	ASSLNDLAGETQY
TRBV5-1	TRBJ2-1	ASSLVAGAQAGKF
TRBV5-1	TRBJ2-2	ASSVTGGRITGELF
TRBV12-5	TRBJ1-3	ASGLPGHLSSGNTIY
TRBV27	TRBJ2-1	ASSFQGQFSGINEQF
TRBV9	TRBJ2-3	ASSTGLSIDTQY
TRBV28	TRBJ2-1	ASGLKGGKQF
TRBV5-1	TRBJ2-7	ASSLGTSGSYEQY
TRBV7-7	TRBJ2-2	ASSSTGVNTGELF